The clone carrying this T cell receptor (beta chain) was seen a handful of times. The antigen remains undetermined. Germline CDR1 is LNHDA and CDR2 is SQIVND (reference sequence). Trimming took off 5 bases at V and 3 bases at J, with 11 bases between the two ends. The CDR3 contains 13 residues. Sequencing was performed with immunoSEQ multiplex PCR; in TCRdb, only in-frame clones are kept and a portion is missing. The data show about 100,000 clones, about 90% seen once. This entry is derived from a study of OX40 agonist ivuxolimab in advanced cancers. Overall study results and limits: The study did not work out the antigen specificity of the expanded peripheral T cells.

The specimen comprised CD4+ or CD8+ T cells sorted from blood, sampled in a trial of the OX40 agonist ivuxolimab. The chain recombines TRBV19 with TRBJ2-7; weak D call: TRBD1 (5 bases). This receptor was identified in an adult with an advanced solid tumor such as melanoma, head and neck, liver or kidney cancer. CDR3 sequence (DNA): TGTGCCAGTAGTCAGGGTTACAACTACGAGCAGTACTTC. This codes for CASSQGYNYEQYF.